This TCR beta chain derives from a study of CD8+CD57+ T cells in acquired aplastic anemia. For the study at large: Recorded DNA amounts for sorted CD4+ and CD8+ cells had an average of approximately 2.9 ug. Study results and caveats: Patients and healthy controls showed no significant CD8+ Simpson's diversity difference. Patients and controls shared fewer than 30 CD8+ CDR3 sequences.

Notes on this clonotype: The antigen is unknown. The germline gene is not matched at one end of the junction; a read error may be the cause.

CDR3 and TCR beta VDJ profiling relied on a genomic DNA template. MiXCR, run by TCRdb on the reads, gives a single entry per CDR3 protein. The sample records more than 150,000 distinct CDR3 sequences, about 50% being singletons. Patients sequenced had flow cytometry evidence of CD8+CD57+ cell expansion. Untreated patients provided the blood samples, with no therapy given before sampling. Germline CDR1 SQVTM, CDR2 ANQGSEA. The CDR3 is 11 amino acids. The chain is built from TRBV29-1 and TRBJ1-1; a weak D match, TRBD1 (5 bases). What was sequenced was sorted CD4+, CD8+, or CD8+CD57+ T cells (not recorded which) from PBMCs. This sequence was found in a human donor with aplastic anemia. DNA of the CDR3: TGCGGCGTTGCCAGGGCCGCTGAAGCTTTCTTT. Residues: CGVARAAEAFF.